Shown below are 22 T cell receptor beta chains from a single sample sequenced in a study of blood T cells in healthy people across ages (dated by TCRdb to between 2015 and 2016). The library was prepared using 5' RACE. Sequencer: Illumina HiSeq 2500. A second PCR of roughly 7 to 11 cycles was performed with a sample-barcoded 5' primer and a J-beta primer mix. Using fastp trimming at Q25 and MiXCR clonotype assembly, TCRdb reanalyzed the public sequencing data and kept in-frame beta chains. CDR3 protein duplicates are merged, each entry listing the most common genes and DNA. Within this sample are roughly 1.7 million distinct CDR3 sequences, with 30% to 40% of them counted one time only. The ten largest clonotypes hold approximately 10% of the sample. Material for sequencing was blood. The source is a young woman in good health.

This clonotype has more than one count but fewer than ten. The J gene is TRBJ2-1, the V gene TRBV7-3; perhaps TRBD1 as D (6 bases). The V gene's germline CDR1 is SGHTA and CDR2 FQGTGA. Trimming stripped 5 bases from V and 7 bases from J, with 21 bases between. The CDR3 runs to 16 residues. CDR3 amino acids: CASSKNRVGSMNEQFF. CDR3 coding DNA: TGTGCCAGCAGCAAGAACAGGGTTGGGTCAATGAATGAGCAGTTCTTC.

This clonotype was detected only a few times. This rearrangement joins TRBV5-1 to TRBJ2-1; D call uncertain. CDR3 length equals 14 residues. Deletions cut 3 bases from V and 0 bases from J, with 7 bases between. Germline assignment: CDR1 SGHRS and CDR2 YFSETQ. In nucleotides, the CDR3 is TGCGCCAGCAGCTGTCCCGGCTCCTACAATGAGCAGTTCTTC. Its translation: CASSCPGSYNEQFF.

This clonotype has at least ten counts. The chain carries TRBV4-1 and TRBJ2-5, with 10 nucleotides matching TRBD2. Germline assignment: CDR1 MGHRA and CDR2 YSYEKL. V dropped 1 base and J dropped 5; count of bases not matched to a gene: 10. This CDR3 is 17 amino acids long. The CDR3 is CASSQVFGLAGVETQYF. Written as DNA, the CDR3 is TGCGCCAGCAGCCAAGTCTTCGGGCTAGCGGGAGTCGAGACCCAGTACTTC.

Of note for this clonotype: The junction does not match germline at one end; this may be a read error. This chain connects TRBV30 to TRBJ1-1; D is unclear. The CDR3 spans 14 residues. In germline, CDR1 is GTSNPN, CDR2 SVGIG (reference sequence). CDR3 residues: CAWSEGRWGTGAFF. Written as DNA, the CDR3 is TGTGCCTGGAGTGAAGGACGGTGGGGTACTGGAGCTTTCTTT.

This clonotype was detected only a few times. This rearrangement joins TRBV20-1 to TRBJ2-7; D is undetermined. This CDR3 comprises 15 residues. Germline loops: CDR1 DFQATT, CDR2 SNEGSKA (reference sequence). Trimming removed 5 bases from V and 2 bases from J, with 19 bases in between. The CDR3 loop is CSALDPGSHAYEQYF. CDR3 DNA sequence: TGCAGTGCTTTAGACCCTGGCAGTCATGCCTACGAGCAGTACTTC.

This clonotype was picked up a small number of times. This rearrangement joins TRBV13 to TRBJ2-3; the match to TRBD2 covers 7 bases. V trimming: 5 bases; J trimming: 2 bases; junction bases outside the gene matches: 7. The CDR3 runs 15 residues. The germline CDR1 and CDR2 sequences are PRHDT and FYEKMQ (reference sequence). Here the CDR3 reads CASSKRGLTTDTQYF. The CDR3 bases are TGTGCCAGCAGCAAACGGGGACTAACCACAGATACGCAGTATTTT.

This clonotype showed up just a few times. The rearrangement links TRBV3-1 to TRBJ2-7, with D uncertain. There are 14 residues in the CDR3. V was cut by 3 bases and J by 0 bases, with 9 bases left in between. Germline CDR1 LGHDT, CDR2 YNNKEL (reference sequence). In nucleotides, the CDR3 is TGTGCCAGCAGCCATGCAGGTTCCTCCTACGAGCAGTACTTC. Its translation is CASSHAGSSYEQYF.

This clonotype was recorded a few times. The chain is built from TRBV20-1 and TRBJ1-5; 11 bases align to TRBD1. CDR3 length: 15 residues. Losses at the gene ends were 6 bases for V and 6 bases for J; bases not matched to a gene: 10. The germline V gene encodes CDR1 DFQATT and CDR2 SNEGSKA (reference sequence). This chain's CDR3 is CSASPGQGAVQPQHF. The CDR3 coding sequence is TGCAGTGCCTCCCCTGGACAGGGGGCAGTTCAGCCCCAGCATTTT.

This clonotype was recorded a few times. CDR3 coding DNA: TGTGCCAGTAGTATAGGGGGACGCACCGGGGAGCTGTTTTTT. Protein: CASSIGGRTGELFF. The gene calls are TRBV19 and TRBJ2-2, with D perhaps TRBD1 or TRBD2 (5 bases each). The germline CDR1 and CDR2 sequences are LNHDA and SQIVND (reference sequence). The CDR3 sequence is 14 residues long. V lost 1 base to trimming and J lost 4 bases, with 7 bases between them.

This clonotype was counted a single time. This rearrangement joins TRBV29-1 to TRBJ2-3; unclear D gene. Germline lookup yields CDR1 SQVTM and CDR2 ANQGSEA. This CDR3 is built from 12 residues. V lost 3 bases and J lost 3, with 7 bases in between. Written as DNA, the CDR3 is TGCAGCGTTGAGTCCTCGACAGATACGCAGTATTTT. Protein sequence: CSVESSTDTQYF.

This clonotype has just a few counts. The CDR3 DNA is TGCAGTGTCCGGACAGGGAGTCATGAGCAGTTCTTC. Translating it yields CSVRTGSHEQFF. V is TRBV20-1 and J is TRBJ2-1; 8 nucleotides match TRBD1. V gave up 7 bases and J gave up 8 bases; unmatched junction bases: 7. The CDR3 is 12 residues long. The germline V gene has CDR1 DFQATT and CDR2 SNEGSKA (reference sequence).

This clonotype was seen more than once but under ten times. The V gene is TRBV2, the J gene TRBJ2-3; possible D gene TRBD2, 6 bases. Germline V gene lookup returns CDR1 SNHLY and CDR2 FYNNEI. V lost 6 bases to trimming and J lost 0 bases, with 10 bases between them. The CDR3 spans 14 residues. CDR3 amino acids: CASRGTLSTDTQYF. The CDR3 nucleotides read TGTGCCAGCAGGGGGACTTTAAGCACAGATACGCAGTATTTT. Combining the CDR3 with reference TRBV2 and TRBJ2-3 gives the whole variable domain EPEVTQTPSHQVTQMGQEVILRCVPISNHLYFYWYRQILGQKVEFLVSFYNNEISEKSEIFDDQFSVERPDGSNFTLKIRSTKLEDSAMYFCASRGTLSTDTQYFGPGTRLTVL.

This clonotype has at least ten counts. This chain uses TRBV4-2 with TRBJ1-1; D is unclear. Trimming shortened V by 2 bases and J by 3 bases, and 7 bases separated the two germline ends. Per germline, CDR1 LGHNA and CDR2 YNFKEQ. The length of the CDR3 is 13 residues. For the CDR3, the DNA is TGTGCCAGCAGCCAACGTTTGGACACTGAAGCTTTCTTT. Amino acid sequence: CASSQRLDTEAFF.

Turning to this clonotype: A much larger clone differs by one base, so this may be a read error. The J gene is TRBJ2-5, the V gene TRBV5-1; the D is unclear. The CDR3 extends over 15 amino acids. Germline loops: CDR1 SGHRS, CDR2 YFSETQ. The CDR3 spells CASSLAASTQEAQYF. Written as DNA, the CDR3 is TGCGCCAGCAGCTTGGCCGCCTCGACCCAAGAGGCCCAGTACTTC. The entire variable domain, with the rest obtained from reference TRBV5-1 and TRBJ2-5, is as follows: KAGVTQTPRYLIKTRGQQVTLSCSPISGHRSVSWYQQTPGQGLQFLFEYFSETQRNKGNFPGRFSGRQFSNSRSEMNVSTLELGDSALYLCASSLAASTQEAQYFGPGTRLLVL.

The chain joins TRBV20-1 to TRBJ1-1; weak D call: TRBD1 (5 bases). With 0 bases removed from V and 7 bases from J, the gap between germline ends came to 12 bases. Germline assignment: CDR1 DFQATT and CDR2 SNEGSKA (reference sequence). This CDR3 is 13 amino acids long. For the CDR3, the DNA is TGCAGTGCTAGAGACGGGCCGGGGGGTGAAGCTTTCTTT. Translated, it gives CSARDGPGGEAFF.

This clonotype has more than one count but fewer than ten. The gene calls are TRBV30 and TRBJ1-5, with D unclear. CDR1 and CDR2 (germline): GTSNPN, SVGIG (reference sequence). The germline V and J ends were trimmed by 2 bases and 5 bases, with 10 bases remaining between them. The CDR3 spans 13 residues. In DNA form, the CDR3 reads TGTGCCTGGAGTCGGGGAACCGATCAGCCCCAGCATTTT. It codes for CAWSRGTDQPQHF.

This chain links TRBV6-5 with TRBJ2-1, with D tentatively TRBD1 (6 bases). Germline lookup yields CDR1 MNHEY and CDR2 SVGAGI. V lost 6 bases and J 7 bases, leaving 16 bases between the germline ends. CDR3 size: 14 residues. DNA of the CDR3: TGTGCCAGCAGCTTGACAGGTTGGGGAAATGAGCAGTTCTTC. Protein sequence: CASSLTGWGNEQFF.

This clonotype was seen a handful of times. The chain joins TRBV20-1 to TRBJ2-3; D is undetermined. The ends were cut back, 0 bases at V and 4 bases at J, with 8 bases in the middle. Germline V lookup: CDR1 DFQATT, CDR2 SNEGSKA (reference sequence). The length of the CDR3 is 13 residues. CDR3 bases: TGCAGTGCTAGAGATCAAGGTCCAGATACGCAGTATTTT. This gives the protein CSARDQGPDTQYF.

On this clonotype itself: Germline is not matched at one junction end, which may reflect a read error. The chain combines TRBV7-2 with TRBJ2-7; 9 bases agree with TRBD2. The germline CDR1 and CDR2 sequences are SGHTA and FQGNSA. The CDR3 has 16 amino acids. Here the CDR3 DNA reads TGTGCCAGCAGCCTAGGAAGCGGGGGGATTTACTACGGGCAGTACTTC. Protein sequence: CASSLGSGGIYYGQYF.

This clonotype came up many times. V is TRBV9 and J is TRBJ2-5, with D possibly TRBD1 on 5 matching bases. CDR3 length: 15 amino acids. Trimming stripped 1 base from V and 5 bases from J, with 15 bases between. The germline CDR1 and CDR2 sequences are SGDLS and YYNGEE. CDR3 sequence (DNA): TGTGCCAGCAGCGTATTTTTAGGGGCGCGGGAGACCCAGTACTTC. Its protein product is CASSVFLGARETQYF.

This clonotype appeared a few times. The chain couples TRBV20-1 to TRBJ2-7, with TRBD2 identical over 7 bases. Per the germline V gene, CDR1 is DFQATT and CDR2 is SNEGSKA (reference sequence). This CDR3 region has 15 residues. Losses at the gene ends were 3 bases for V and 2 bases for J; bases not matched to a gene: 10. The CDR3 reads CSARAIGGEAYEQYF. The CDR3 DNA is TGCAGTGCTAGGGCGATTGGGGGGGAGGCCTACGAGCAGTACTTC.

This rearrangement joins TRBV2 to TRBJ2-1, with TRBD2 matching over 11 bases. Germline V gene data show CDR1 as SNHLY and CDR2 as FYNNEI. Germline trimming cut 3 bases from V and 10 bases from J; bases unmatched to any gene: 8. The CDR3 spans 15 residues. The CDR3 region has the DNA TGTGCCAGCAGTGACGGTAGCGGGGGGGCCAAAGAGCAGTTCTTC. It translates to CASSDGSGGAKEQFF.